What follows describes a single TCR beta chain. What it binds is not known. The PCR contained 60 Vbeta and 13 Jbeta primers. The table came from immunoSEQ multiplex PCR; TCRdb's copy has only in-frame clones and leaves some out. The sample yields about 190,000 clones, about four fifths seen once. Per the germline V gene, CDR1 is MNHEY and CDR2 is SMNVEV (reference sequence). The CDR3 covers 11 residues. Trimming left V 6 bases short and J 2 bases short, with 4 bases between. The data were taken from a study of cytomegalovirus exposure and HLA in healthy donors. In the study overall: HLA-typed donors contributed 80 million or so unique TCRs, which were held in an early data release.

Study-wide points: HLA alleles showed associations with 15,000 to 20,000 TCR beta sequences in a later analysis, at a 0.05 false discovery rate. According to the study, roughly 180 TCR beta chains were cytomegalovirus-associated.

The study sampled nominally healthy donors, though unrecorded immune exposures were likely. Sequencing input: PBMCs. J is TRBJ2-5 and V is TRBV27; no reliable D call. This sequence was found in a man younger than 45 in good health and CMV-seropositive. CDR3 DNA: TGTGCCAGCAGGCGGCAAGAGACCCAGTACTTC. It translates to CASRRQETQYF.